One T cell receptor (beta chain) is described in this entry. Its specific antigen is unknown. No much larger clone exists at a distance of one base, and base qualities are not known. The V and J ends are trimmed by 4 bases and 5 bases, leaving 19 bases between them. From its cysteine to its phenylalanine, the CDR3 spans 16 amino acids. Only CDR3 DNA remains: 48 bases, in frame from the first base. Reading the germline V gene gives CDR1 SGHDT and CDR2 YYEEEE. The data originate from a study of T cell responses to AZD1222 COVID-19 vaccine (dated by TCRdb to the early 2020s). Some background on the complete study: AZD1222 recipients with second doses at about 4 weeks or about 12 weeks were pooled, because spike-specific TCR depth and breadth did not differ between schedules. Enrollment into the trials was organized by age into subgroups of 18-55, 56-69 and 70-plus years, and those subgroups contained about 160, 30 and 59 TCR-sequenced participants, respectively. A total of just over 230 trial participants underwent TCR sequencing, of whom approximately 200 had received two doses of AZD1222 and 26 had received two doses of the MenACWY control vaccine.

The time point label on this specimen signifies: baseline before first vaccination. Samples from vaccinated people were obtained from the UK trials COV001 and COV002, which included a single-blind randomized controlled phase 2/3 trial of AZD1222 (ChAdOx1 nCoV-19) in healthy adults. For TCRbeta chain sequencing, PBMC samples from trial participants were taken at day 0 and at day 28 after the second dose. The CDR3 regions of human TCRbeta chains were analyzed by immunosequencing. In the authors' own workflow: TCRs in the repertoires were compared against a reference library of SARS-CoV-2-specific TCRs that had been generated with the MIRA antigen-specificity platform. Breadth was defined as the fraction of unique TCRs that were SARS-CoV-2-associated, and depth was defined as the fraction of total T cells that were SARS-CoV-2-associated. Using the MIRA data, each spike-specific TCR was assigned both to the spike region to which the TCR was reactive and to a CD4 or CD8 class. Log10-transformed breadth and depth values were compared by one-way ANOVA with Sidak's multiple comparisons tests. Imported from immuneACCESS, the table was reduced by TCRdb to in-frame sequences with V and J called. These copies leave out some clones; in studies compared against another copy, an unresolved V gene accounts for under half, and the cause of the remainder is not known. That table gives V, J and clone size, and the DNA gave D and trimming. Within this sample are roughly 91,000 clones, with roughly nine tenths of them counted one time only. The top ten constitute approximately 2.9% of the sample.

Results the study describes overall, beyond this receptor: No day 14 peak-response samples were available, so repertoires were characterized only after the peak T cell response. The vaccine-associated CD4 TCRs covered the entire spike protein, and the dominant responses fell in regions 160-218 and 743-854. Reportedly, almost half of the unique spike-specific TCRs recognized epitopes lying outside the regions that are mutated in the B.1.351 and B.1.1.7 variants. After two AZD1222 doses, both the breadth and the depth of spike-specific TCRs were significantly higher than at day 0 and than in MenACWY recipients. Participants were mostly white British and included more females than males, and it was suggested by the authors that clonal diversity may have been underestimated. In the small 56-69-year group, the increase in depth fell short of significance, most likely because of low power. Conclusions about previously exposed vaccinees are limited, since just five to seven AZD1222 recipients were seropositive for SARS-CoV-2 at baseline.

Sequences were derived from peripheral blood, sampled on day 0 of AZD1222 vaccination. The receptor was isolated from an adult in good health. The sequence links TRBV5-6 to TRBJ2-1, with no D gene named confidently. The sequence in DNA is TGTGCCAGCAGCCTTAACCCGTCGGCGTCCCACAATGAGCAGTTCTTC. Translated, this is CASSLNPSASHNEQFF.